The entry that follows covers one T cell receptor (beta chain) sequence. The data stem from a study of blood T cell repertoires in COVID-19. Overall study context: From the United States, Italy and Spain came samples of acute and convalescent COVID-19.

Germline V gives CDR1 KGHDR, CDR2 SFDVKD. This CDR3 spans 15 amino acids. With 4 bases clipped from V and 4 bases from J, the junction kept 5 bases outside the gene matches. Measured with immunoSEQ multiplex PCR; TCRdb has only the in-frame clones, and not every one. The data contain tens of thousands of clones, roughly 80% of them singletons. The sample taken for sequencing was peripheral blood. The chain employs TRBV24-1 and TRBJ2-2; 7 bases map to TRBD1. This receptor was taken from a human donor in a cohort sampled during active COVID-19. CDR3 bases: TGTGCCACCAGTGACACGACAGGGACCACCGGGGAGCTGTTTTTT. Its protein is CATSDTTGTTGELFF.